The source of this T cell receptor (beta chain) is a study of T-cell memory formation after mild COVID-19. Germline V gene lookup returns CDR1 SEHNR and CDR2 FQNEAQ (reference sequence). The length of the CDR3 is 11 residues. Trimming removed 3 bases at V and 9 bases at J, with 8 bases between. Each CDR3 protein is one row after TCRdb ran MiXCR on the 5' RACE reads. The top ten clones hold approximately 14% of a sample with over 400,000 distinct CDR3 sequences, 20% to 25% of them seen once. This clonotype was recorded many times. V is TRBV7-9 and J is TRBJ2-5; D unresolved. The sequence was collected from an adult woman who had mild COVID-19 (a few samples of this study predate the infection). Cell type and time point are not known. Sample: PBMCs or a T cell subset sorted from them (not recorded which). CDR3 loop: CASSLNEAQYF. For the CDR3, the DNA is TGTGCCAGCAGCTTGAATGAGGCCCAGTACTTC.